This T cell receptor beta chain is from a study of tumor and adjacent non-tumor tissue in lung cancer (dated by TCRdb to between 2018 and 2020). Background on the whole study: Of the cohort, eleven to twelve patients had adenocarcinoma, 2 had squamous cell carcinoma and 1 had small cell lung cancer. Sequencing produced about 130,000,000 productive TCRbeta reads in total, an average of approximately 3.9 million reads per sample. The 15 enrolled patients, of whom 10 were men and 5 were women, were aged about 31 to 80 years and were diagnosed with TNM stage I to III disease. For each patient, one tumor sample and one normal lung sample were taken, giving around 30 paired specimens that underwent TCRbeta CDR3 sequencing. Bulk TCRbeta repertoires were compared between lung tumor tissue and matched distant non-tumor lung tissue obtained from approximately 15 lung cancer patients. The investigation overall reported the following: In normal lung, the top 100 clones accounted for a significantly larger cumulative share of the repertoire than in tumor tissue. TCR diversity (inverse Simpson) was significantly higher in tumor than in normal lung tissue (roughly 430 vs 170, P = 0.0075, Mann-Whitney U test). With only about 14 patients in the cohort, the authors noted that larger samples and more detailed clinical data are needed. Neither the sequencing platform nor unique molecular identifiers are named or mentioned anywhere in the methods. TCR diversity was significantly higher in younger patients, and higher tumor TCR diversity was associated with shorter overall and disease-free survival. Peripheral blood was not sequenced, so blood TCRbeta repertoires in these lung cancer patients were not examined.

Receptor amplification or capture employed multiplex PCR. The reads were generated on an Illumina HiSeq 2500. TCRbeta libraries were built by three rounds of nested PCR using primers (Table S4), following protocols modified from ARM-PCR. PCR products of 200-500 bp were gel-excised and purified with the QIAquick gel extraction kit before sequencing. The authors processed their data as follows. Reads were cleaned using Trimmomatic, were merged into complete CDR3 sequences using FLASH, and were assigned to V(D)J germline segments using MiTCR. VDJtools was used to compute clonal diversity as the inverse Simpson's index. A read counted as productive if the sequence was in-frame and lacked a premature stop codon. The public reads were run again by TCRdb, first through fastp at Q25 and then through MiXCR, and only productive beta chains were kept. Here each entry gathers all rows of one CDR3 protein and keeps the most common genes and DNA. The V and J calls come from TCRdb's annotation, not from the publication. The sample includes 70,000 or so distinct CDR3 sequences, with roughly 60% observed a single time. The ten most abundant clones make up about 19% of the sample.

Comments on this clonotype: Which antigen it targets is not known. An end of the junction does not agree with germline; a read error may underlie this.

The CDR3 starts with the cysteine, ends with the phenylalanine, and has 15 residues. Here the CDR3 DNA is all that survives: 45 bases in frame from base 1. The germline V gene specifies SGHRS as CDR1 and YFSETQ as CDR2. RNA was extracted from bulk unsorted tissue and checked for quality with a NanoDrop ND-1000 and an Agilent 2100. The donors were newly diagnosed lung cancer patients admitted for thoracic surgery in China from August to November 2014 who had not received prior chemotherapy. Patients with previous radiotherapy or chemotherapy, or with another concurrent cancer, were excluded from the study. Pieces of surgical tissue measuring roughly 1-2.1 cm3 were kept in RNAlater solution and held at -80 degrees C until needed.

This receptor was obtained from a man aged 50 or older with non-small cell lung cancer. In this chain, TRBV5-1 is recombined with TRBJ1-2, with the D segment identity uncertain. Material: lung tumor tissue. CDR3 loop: CASSSEEGFTGGYTF. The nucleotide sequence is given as TGCGCCAGCAGCTCTGAGGAGGGCTTCACTGGAGGCTACACTTTC.